The T cell receptor beta chain described here comes from a study of T cells in Graves' hyperthyroidism and ophthalmopathy. Study-level points and caveats: Ophthalmopathy could be told apart from stable hyperthyroidism with a 13 V-J model.

In its sample, this clonotype was seen many times. Antigen specificity is unknown. TCR beta CDR3 regions were amplified from RNA. The TCR CDR3 first-round RT-PCR relied on the HTBI primer set. TCRdb analysed the multiplex PCR reads with MiXCR anew, one entry per CDR3 protein. The sample consists of 450,000 to 600,000 distinct CDR3 sequences, 14% of them appearing once. The clonotype comes from a woman between 40 and 55 years old with Graves' hyperthyroidism. Sequenced input: blood.

The CDR3 spells CSARRDSLFGNSPLHF. The CDR3 DNA reads TGCAGTGCTAGAAGGGACAGCCTATTTGGTAATTCACCCCTCCACTTT. The V and J genes are TRBV20-1 and TRBJ1-6, with 7 bases that match TRBD1. V lost 2 bases, J lost 6 bases, and 10 bases stayed unmatched. This CDR3 has 16 residues. CDR1 and CDR2 (germline): DFQATT, SNEGSKA (reference sequence).